The following is a T cell receptor beta chain sequence with its context. Its cognate antigen has yet to be identified. Within one base of it there is no much larger clone, and no base qualities were kept. The library came from 5' RACE. TCRdb shows the sequencer as Illumina HiSeq 2500. A second PCR of roughly 6 to 11 cycles was run with a J-beta primer mix and a sample-barcoded 5' primer. A template-switch 5' adaptor carrying 12 random nucleotides introduced a unique molecular identifier onto each TCR beta cDNA molecule. Each sample yielded at least 3 million CDR3-containing paired-end reads. First-strand cDNA was synthesized from all RNA with the Mint cDNA synthesis kit, primed by a TRBC-specific oligonucleotide. Following uracil-DNA glycosylase treatment, a first 18-cycle PCR with universal primers M1SS and BC2_uni_R was performed on all cDNA. The paper's data handling went like this. Each sample was normalized by randomly selecting 1 million high-quality reads, each carrying a distinct molecular identifier. Instead of being binned into consensus sequences, reads that shared molecular identifiers were thrown out. MiTCR, set to a Q25 quality threshold and the strictest error-elimination algorithm, was used for CDR3 identification, clonotype clustering and error correction. A nonparametric unseen species model using Euler transformation provided a lower-bound estimate of total TCR beta diversity. Using fastp at Q25 and MiXCR, TCRdb reprocessed the public reads and kept productive beta chains. Each CDR3 protein gets just one entry, which takes the most common genes and DNA from the rows behind it. TCRdb's processing, not the authors' own work, is the source of the V and J calls. The sample profile shows fewer than 2,000,000 distinct CDR3 sequences; about 31% of them were found once. 11% of the sample goes to the ten largest clones.

The CDR3, from cysteine to phenylalanine, totals 15 residues. Here the CDR3 DNA is all that survives: 45 bases in frame from base 1. After removal of 5 bases from V and 4 bases from J, the junction retains 10 bases not matched to a gene. Sequences DFQATT (CDR1) and SNEGSKA (CDR2) are obtained from the germline V gene (reference sequence). Donors were approximately 42 systemically healthy Caucasian individuals from Russia aged about 6 to 100 years. Approximately 11 milliliters of peripheral blood were drawn from each donor into EDTA-treated Vacutainer tubes. Ficoll-Paque density-gradient centrifugation was used to isolate PBMCs, with at least 6 million per sample. Trizol reagent was used to extract total RNA from the PBMCs, yielding at least 5 micrograms per sample. For every donor, an aliquot of PBMCs went through flow cytometry to measure the percentages of naive CD45RAhigh/CD27high T cells. The sample is drawn from a study of blood T cells in healthy people across ages (dated by TCRdb to the mid-2010s). With respect to the entire study: In model experiments, template switching captured roughly one uniquely barcoded TCR beta cDNA molecule for every two T cells. The study analyzed two additional independent replicas of 1 million unique cDNA reads from the same blood draw for two donors, one aged 18 to 29 and one aged 80 or older. To avoid experimental bias, donors of different ages were randomly spread across the sequencing lanes. Four age groups were formed from the donors: young (average approximately 15 years), middle-aged (around 41), aged (roughly 59) and long-lived (approximately 80). The study measured age-related changes in TCR beta repertoire diversity using deep sequencing normalized with unique cDNA molecular identifiers.

Results and caveats for the whole study, not just this receptor: Because donor CMV infection status was unknown, age-related changes in expanded clonotypes were potentially confounded. Estimates of total diversity from one million sequenced T cells were regarded as lower bounds and underestimates. There was a strong correlation between observed TCR beta diversity and the percentage of naive T cells measured by flow cytometry. Because profiling used bulk unsorted PBMCs, naive and antigen-experienced compartments could not be compared conclusively. Compared with the aged group, the long-lived group had more naive CD4+ T cells, fewer expanded clones and increased TCR diversity, suggesting age selection. Observed TCR beta diversity per million T cells fell roughly linearly with age, and a significant reduction was already apparent by age roughly 40.

This receptor was obtained from a woman in her 30s in good health. Material: blood. The sequence links TRBV20-1 to TRBJ2-3; 9 central bases correspond to TRBD2. The DNA sequence is TGCAGTGCTGGAAATAGCGGGGGCCCCTCAGATACGCAGTATTTT. This is translated as CSAGNSGGPSDTQYF.